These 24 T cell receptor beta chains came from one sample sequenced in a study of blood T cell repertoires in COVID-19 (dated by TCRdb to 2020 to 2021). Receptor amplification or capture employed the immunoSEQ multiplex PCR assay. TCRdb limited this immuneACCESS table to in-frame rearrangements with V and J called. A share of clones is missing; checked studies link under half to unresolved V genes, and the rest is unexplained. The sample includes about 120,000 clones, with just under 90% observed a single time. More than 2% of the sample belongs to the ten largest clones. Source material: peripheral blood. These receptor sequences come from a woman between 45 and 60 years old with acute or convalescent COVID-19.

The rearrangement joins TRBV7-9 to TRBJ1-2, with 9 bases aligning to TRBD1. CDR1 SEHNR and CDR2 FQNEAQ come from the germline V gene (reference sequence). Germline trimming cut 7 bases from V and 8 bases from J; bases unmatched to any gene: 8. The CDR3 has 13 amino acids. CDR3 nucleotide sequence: TGTGCCAGCACCACTCCTACAGGGGGCGGCTACACCTTC. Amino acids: CASTTPTGGGYTF.

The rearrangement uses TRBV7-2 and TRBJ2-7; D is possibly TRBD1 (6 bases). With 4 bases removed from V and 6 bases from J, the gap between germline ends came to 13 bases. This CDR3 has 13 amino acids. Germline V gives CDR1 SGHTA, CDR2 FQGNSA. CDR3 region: CASSSLQGSEQYF. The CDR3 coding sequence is TGTGCCAGCAGCTCTTTACAGGGAAGCGAGCAGTACTTC.

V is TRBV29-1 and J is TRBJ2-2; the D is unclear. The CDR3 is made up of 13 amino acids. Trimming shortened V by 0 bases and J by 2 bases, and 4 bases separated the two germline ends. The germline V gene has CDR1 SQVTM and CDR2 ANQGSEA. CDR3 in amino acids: CSVEDPNTGELFF. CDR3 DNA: TGCAGCGTTGAAGATCCTAACACCGGGGAGCTGTTTTTT.

CDR3 loop: CASSFAGTKKHF. CDR3 in DNA: TGTGCCAGCAGTTTTGCGGGTACTAAAAAGCATTTT. The rearrangement uses TRBV12-3 or TRBV12-4 and TRBJ1-5; no clear D gene. Trimming removed 3 bases at V and 14 bases at J, with 14 bases between. CDR3 length: 12 residues.

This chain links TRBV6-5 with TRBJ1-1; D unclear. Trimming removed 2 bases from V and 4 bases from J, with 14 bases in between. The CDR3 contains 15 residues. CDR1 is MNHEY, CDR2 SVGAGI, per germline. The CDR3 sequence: CASSYDGTLITEAFF. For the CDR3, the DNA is TGTGCCAGCAGTTACGATGGTACTTTAATCACTGAAGCTTTCTTT.

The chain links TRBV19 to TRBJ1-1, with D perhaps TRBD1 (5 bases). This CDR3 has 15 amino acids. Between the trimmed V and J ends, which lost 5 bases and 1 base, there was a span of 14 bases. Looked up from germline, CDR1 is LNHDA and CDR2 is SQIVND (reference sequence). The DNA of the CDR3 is TGTGCCAGTAGTCCTCCACAGGTCCCGAACACTGAAGCTTTCTTT. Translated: CASSPPQVPNTEAFF.

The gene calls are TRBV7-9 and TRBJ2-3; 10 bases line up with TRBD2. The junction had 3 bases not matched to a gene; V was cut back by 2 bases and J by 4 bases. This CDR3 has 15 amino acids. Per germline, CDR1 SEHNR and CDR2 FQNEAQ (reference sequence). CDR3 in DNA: TGTGCCAGCAGCTTATTAGCGGGGGGTTCAGATACGCAGTATTTT. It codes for CASSLLAGGSDTQYF. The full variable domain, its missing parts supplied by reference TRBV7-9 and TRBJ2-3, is DTGVSQNPRHKITKRGQNVTFRCDPISEHNRLYWYRQTLGQGPEFLTYFQNEAQLEKSRLLSDRFSAERPKGSFSTLEIQRTEQGDSAMYLCASSLLAGGSDTQYFGPGTRLTVL.

The CDR3 coding sequence is TGTGCCAGCGAAACAGGGGGAGGAGCAGAAAAACTGTTTTTT. Its protein product is CASETGGGAEKLFF. V is TRBV19 and J is TRBJ1-4; 8 bases agree with TRBD1. CDR1 and CDR2 from the germline V gene are LNHDA and SQIVND (reference sequence). This CDR3 region has 14 residues. Unmatched junction bases numbered 11, after V lost 9 bases and J lost 8 bases. Complete variable domain (other parts from reference TRBV19 and TRBJ1-4): DGGITQSPKYLFRKEGQNVTLSCEQNLNHDAMYWYRQDPGQGLRLIYYSQIVNDFQKGDIAEGYSVSREKKESFPLTVTSAQKNPTAFYLCASETGGGAEKLFFGSGTQLSVL.

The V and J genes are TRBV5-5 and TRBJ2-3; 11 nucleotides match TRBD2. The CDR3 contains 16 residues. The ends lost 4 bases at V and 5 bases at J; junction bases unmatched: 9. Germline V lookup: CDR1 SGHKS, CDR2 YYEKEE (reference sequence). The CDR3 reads CASSPFSGGAKDTQYF. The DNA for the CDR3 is TGTGCCAGCAGCCCCTTTAGCGGGGGGGCGAAAGATACGCAGTATTTT.

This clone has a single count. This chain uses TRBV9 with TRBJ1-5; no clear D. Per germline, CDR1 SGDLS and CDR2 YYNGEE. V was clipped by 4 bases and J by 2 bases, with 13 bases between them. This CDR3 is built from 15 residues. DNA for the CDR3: TGTGCCAGCAGCCCTGGCGGCGAAGGCAATCAGCCCCAGCATTTT. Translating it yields CASSPGGEGNQPQHF.

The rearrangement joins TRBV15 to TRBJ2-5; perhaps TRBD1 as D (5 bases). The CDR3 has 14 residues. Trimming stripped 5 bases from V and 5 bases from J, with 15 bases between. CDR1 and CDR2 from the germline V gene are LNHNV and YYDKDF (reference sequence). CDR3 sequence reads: CATSLGAQGETQYF. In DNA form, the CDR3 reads TGTGCCACCAGCCTAGGGGCACAAGGGGAGACCCAGTACTTC.

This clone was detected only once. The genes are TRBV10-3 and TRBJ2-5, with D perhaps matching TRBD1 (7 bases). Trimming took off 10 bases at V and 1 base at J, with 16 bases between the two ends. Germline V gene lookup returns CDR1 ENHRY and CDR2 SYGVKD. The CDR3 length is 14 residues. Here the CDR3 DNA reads TGTGCCACCCGGGAGACAGGGTCCCAAGAGACCCAGTACTTC. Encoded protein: CATRETGSQETQYF.

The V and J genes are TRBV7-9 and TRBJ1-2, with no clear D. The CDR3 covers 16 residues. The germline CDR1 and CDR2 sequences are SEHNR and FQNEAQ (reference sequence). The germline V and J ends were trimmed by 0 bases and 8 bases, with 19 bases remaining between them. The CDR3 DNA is TGTGCCAGCAGCTTAGCGCTCCTGGCTTCTACGCGGGGCTACACCTTC. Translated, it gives CASSLALLASTRGYTF.

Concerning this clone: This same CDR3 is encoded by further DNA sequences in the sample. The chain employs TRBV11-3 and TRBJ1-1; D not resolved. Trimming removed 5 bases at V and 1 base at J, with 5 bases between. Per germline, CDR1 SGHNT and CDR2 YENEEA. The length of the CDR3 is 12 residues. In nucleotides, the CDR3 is TGTGCCAGCAGCCCGAGGAACACTGAAGCTTTCTTT. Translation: CASSPRNTEAFF.

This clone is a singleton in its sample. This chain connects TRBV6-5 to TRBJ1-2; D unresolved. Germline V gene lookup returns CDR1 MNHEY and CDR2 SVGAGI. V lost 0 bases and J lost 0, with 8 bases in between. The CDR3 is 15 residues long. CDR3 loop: CASSYSNPANYGYTF. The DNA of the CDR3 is TGTGCCAGCAGTTACTCGAATCCGGCTAACTATGGCTACACCTTC.

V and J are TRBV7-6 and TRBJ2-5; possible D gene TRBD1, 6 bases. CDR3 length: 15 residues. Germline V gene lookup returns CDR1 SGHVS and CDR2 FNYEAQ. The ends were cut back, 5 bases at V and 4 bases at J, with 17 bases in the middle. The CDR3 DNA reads TGTGCCAGCAGCCCCGGGGCAGGGGTCGGAGAGACCCAGTACTTC. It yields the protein CASSPGAGVGETQYF.

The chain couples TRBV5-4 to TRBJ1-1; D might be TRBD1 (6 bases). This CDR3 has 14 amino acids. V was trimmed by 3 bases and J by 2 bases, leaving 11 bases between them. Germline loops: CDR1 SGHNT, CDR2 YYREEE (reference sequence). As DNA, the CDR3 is TGTGCCAGCAGCTCGGACAGTCACAACACTGAAGCTTTCTTT. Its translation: CASSSDSHNTEAFF.

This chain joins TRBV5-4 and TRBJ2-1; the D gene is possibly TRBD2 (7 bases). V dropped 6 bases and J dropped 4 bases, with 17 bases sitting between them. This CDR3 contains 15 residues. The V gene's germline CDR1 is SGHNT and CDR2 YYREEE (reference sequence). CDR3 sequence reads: CASTKGGAVYNEQFF. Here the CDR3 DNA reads TGTGCCAGCACGAAGGGGGGGGCAGTTTACAATGAGCAGTTCTTC.

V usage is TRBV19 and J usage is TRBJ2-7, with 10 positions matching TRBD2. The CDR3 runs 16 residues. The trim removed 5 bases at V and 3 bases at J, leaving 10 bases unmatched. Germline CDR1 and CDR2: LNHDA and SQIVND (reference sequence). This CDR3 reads CASSVFASGGIYEQYF. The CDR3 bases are TGTGCCAGTAGTGTCTTCGCTAGCGGGGGAATCTACGAGCAGTACTTC.

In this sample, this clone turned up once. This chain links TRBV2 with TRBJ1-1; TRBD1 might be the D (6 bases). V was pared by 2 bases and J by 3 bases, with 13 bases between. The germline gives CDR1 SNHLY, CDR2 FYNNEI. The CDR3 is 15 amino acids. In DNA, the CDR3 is TGTGCCAGCAGTGAATTTGTGGGGGCGGACACTGAAGCTTTCTTT. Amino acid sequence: CASSEFVGADTEAFF.

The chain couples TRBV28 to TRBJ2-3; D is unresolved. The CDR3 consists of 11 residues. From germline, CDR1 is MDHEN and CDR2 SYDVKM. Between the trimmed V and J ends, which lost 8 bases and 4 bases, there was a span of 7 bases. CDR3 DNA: TGTGCCAGCCTAACTGCAGATACGCAGTATTTT. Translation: CASLTADTQYF.

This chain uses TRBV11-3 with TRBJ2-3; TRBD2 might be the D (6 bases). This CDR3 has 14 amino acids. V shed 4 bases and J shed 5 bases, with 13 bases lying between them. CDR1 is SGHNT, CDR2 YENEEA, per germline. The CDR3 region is CASSSRGAVDTQYF. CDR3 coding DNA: TGTGCCAGCAGCTCACGCGGGGCCGTAGATACGCAGTATTTT. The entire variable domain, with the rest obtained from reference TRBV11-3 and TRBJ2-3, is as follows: EAGVVQSPRYKIIEKKQPVAFWCNPISGHNTLYWYLQNLGQGPELLIRYENEEAVDDSQLPKDRFSAERLKGVDSTLKIQPAELGDSAVYLCASSSRGAVDTQYFGPGTRLTVL.

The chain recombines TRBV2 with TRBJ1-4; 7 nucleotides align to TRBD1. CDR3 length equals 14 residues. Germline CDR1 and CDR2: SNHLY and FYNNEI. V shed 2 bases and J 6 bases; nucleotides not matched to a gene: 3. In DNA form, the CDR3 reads TGTGCCAGCAGTGAAAACAGGGGTGATGAAAAACTGTTTTTT. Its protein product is CASSENRGDEKLFF.

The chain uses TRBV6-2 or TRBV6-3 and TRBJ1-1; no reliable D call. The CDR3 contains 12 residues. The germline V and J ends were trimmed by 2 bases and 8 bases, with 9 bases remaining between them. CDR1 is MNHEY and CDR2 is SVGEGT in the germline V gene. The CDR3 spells CASSYHGREAFF. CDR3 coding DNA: TGTGCCAGCAGTTACCATGGGAGGGAAGCTTTCTTT.